One and the same sample provided the 10 T cell receptor beta chains below, sequenced in a study of identical twins. TCRdb fed the 5' RACE reads into MiXCR, producing one record per CDR3 protein. The table shows roughly 470,000 distinct CDR3 sequences, with more than 13% occurring only once. The same specimen was also included in a second study, on yellow fever vaccine responses in identical twins.

The material sequenced was CD4+ T cells sorted from blood. Source of these receptors: a young woman in good health.

In its sample, this clonotype was seen many times. The chain carries TRBV3-1 and TRBJ2-7; the D is unclear. The CDR3 is made up of 12 amino acids. Germline CDR1 LGHDT, CDR2 YNNKEL (reference sequence). V was trimmed by 0 bases and J by 8 bases, leaving 8 bases between them. CDR3 nucleotide sequence: TGTGCCAGCAGCCAAGAGTCCCGTAAGCAGTACTTC. This encodes CASSQESRKQYF.

This clonotype was seen a few times. This sequence joins TRBV10-1 and TRBJ2-5, with D possibly being TRBD1 or TRBD2 (5 bases each). V lost 5 bases, J lost 4 bases, and 14 bases lay in between. The CDR3 has 14 amino acids. Per the germline V gene, CDR1 is WNHNN and CDR2 is SYGVQD (reference sequence). DNA of the CDR3: TGCGCCAGCAGTACTAAAGGGACCCGAGAGACCCAGTACTTC. Protein: CASSTKGTRETQYF.

This sequence joins TRBV11-2 and TRBJ2-5; D is possibly TRBD2 (5 bases). CDR3 length: 16 amino acids. Germline V gene sequence: CDR1 SGHAT, CDR2 FQNNGV. V lost 1 base and J 2 bases, leaving 14 bases between the germline ends. The CDR3 bases are TGTGCCAGCAGCTTAGCGGGGTGGCCCGATCAAGAGACCCAGTACTTC. This sequence encodes CASSLAGWPDQETQYF.

The genes are TRBV15 and TRBJ2-7; D could derive from TRBD1 or TRBD2 (6 bases each). Deletions cut 2 bases from V and 3 bases from J, with 14 bases between. The CDR3 is 15 residues long. Looked up from germline, CDR1 is LNHNV and CDR2 is YYDKDF (reference sequence). CDR3 region: CATSRQKGEVYEQYF. DNA for the CDR3: TGTGCCACCAGCAGACAGAAGGGGGAGGTCTACGAGCAGTACTTC.

CDR3 protein: CAIRGVAEAFF. Written as DNA, the CDR3 is TGTGCCATCCGGGGGGTCGCTGAAGCTTTCTTT. This chain connects TRBV10-3 to TRBJ1-1; a weak D match, TRBD1 (5 bases). Germline-derived CDR1 and CDR2 are ENHRY and SYGVKD. The germline V and J ends were trimmed by 8 bases and 6 bases, with 10 bases remaining between them. This CDR3 has 11 residues.

There are a few counts of this clonotype. This rearrangement joins TRBV25-1 to TRBJ2-7; weak D call: TRBD1 (6 bases). The CDR3 is 13 residues long. In germline, CDR1 is MGHDK, CDR2 SYGVNS. The V gene lost 7 bases and the J gene lost 7 bases, with 17 bases spanning the gap. The CDR3 protein is CASNPQGIGEQYF. CDR3 DNA sequence: TGTGCCAGCAACCCCCAGGGGATTGGGGAGCAGTACTTC.

The chain uses TRBV7-9 and TRBJ2-1, with D perhaps matching TRBD1 or TRBD2 (5 bases each). Trimming took 4 bases from V and 4 from J, leaving 11 bases between them. The length of the CDR3 is 14 residues. CDR1 SEHNR and CDR2 FQNEAQ come from the germline V gene (reference sequence). CDR3 DNA: TGTGCCAGCAGCTCGGATGGGGGTTACAATGAGCAGTTCTTC. As protein: CASSSDGGYNEQFF.

This clonotype was found many times. The chain has TRBV3-1 and TRBJ2-3, with D perhaps matching TRBD2 (6 bases). Trimming stripped 4 bases from V and 3 bases from J, with 17 bases between. The CDR3 contains 16 residues. Germline values: CDR1 LGHDT, CDR2 YNNKEL (reference sequence). The CDR3 protein is CASSRPYGGRTDTQYF. CDR3 bases: TGTGCCAGCAGCCGTCCTTATGGAGGGAGGACAGATACGCAGTATTTT.

This clonotype was seen more than once but under ten times. The J gene is TRBJ2-1, the V gene TRBV7-9; D is unresolved. The CDR3 totals 13 residues. V was pared by 8 bases and J by 2 bases, with 10 bases between. CDR1 is SEHNR, CDR2 FQNEAQ, per germline (reference sequence). CDR3: CASSPSTYNEQFF. The CDR3 coding sequence is TGTGCCAGCTCACCTTCCACCTACAATGAGCAGTTCTTC.

This clonotype was detected a few times. The chain links TRBV20-1 to TRBJ1-6; D is unclear. CDR1 and CDR2 (germline): DFQATT, SNEGSKA (reference sequence). The V end was cut by 1 base, the J end by 9 bases, with 13 bases between. CDR3 length: 14 amino acids. The CDR3 protein is CSARGQPVGSPLHF. The CDR3 region has the DNA TGCAGTGCTAGAGGCCAACCCGTCGGTTCACCCCTCCACTTT.